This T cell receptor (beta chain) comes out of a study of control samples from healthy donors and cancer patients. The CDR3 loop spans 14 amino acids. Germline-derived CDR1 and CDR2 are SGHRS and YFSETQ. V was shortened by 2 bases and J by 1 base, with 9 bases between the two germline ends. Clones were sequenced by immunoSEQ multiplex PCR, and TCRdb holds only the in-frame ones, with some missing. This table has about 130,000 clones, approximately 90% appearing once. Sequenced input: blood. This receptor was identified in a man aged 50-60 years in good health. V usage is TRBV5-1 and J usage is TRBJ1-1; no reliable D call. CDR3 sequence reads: CASSFQWGNTEAFF. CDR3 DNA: TGCGCCAGCAGCTTCCAGTGGGGGAACACTGAAGCTTTCTTT. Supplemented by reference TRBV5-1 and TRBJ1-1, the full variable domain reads KAGVTQTPRYLIKTRGQQVTLSCSPISGHRSVSWYQQTPGQGLQFLFEYFSETQRNKGNFPGRFSGRQFSNSRSEMNVSTLELGDSALYLCASSFQWGNTEAFFGQGTRLTVV.